One sample yielded the 8 T cell receptor beta chains listed below, sequenced in a study of blood T cell repertoires in COVID-19. Profiled with immunoSEQ multiplex PCR; TCRdb holds only in-frame clones, not every one. Among roughly 250,000 clones listed, roughly 86% were seen once. The specimen sequenced was PBMCs or T cells enriched from blood (not recorded which). Receptors were obtained from a woman aged 40 to 49 with acute COVID-19.

The genes are TRBV6-1 and TRBJ1-6, with 8 bases that match TRBD1. V shed 4 bases and J 4 bases; nucleotides not matched to a gene: 9. The CDR3 runs to 17 residues. CDR1 MNHNS and CDR2 SASEGT come from the germline V gene. CDR3 loop: CASSGRTGQLYNSPLHF. The DNA for the CDR3 is TGTGCCAGCAGTGGACGGACAGGGCAACTTTATAATTCACCCCTCCACTTT.

This chain joins TRBV2 and TRBJ1-1; 7 positions agree with TRBD1. The length of the CDR3 is 14 residues. The V and J ends lost 4 bases and 2 bases, in that order; junction bases with no gene match: 4. CDR1 is SNHLY, CDR2 FYNNEI, per germline. The CDR3 DNA reads as TGTGCCAGCAGTGTCGACAGGGCAAACACTGAAGCTTTCTTT. This gives the protein CASSVDRANTEAFF.

The chain uses TRBV5-4 and TRBJ2-7; 8 positions match TRBD2. V trimming: 4 bases; J trimming: 5 bases; junction bases outside the gene matches: 8. This CDR3 spans 14 amino acids. Germline-derived CDR1 and CDR2 are SGHNT and YYREEE (reference sequence). The CDR3 protein is CASSPGLGSNEQYF. In DNA form, the CDR3 reads TGTGCCAGCAGCCCGGGACTAGGGAGTAACGAGCAGTACTTC.

V is TRBV7-8 and J is TRBJ2-2, with D possibly matching TRBD2 (5 bases). The germline V gene encodes CDR1 SGHVS and CDR2 FQNEAQ. This CDR3 has 18 residues. With 1 base removed from V and 1 base from J, the gap between germline ends came to 16 bases. The CDR3 nucleotides are TGTGCCAGCAGCTTAGGGTCGGGCGGGCTCGTGAACACCGGGGAGCTGTTTTTT. This encodes CASSLGSGGLVNTGELFF.

CDR3 residues: CASSDRTGLDSYNSPLHF. The DNA for the CDR3 is TGTGCCAGCAGCGACAGGACAGGGCTGGACTCCTATAATTCACCCCTCCACTTT. This sequence joins TRBV25-1 and TRBJ1-6; 8 bases are shared with TRBD1. Germline CDR1 MGHDK, CDR2 SYGVNS. V gave up 6 bases and J gave up 0 bases; unmatched junction bases: 10. The CDR3 contains 18 residues.

The V call is TRBV4-2, the J call TRBJ1-2; possibly TRBD1 for D (5 bases). V dropped 2 bases and J dropped 7 bases, with 17 bases sitting between them. Per the germline V gene, CDR1 is LGHNA and CDR2 is YNFKEQ. The CDR3 is made up of 15 amino acids. The CDR3 coding sequence is TGTGCCAGCAGCCAACAAGGGGCAGAAACGGGTGGCTACACCTTC. Translated, it gives CASSQQGAETGGYTF.

V usage is TRBV5-4 and J usage is TRBJ2-7, with 8 positions matching TRBD1. Trimming cost V 0 bases and J 2 bases; bases outside gene matches: 10. This CDR3 spans 17 amino acids. Germline assignment: CDR1 SGHNT and CDR2 YYREEE (reference sequence). Written as DNA, the CDR3 is TGTGCCAGCAGCTTGGAGAGGACAGGGCGTATAACCTACGAGCAGTACTTC. This translates into CASSLERTGRITYEQYF.

CDR3 loop: CASSSLIPGLAHYNEQFF. The CDR3, as DNA: TGTGCCAGCAGCTCGCTCATCCCGGGACTAGCGCACTACAATGAGCAGTTCTTC. The genes are TRBV11-2 and TRBJ2-1; 10 bases are a match to TRBD2. Trimming took 4 bases from V and 3 from J; bases not matched to a gene: 12. The CDR3 is 18 amino acids. CDR1 SGHAT and CDR2 FQNNGV come from the germline V gene.